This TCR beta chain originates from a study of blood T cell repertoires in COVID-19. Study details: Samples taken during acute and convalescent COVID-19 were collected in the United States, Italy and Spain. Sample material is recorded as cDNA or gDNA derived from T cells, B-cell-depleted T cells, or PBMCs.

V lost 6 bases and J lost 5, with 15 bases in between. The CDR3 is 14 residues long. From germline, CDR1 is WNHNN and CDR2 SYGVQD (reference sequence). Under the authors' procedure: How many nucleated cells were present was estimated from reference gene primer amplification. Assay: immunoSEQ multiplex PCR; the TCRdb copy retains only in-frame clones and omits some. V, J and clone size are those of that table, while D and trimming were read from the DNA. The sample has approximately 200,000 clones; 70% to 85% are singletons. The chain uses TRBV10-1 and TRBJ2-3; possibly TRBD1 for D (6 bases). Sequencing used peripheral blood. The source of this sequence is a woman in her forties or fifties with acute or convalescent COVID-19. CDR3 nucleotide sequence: TGCGCCAGCAGAGCGGACAGTCTCGGAGATACGCAGTATTTT. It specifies CASRADSLGDTQYF.